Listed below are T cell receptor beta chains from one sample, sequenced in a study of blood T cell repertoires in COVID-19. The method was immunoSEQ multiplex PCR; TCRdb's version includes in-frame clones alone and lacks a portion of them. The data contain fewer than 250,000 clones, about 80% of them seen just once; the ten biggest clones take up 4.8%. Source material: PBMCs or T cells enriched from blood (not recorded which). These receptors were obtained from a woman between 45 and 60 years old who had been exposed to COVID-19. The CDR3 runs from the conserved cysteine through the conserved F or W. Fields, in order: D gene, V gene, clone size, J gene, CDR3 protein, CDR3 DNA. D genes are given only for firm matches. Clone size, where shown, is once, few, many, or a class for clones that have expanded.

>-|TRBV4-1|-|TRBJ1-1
CASSQDTDTEAFF
TGCGCCAGCAGCCAAGATACAGACACTGAAGCTTTCTTT
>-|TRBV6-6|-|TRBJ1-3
CASSPDFGTGSSGNTIYF
TGTGCCAGCAGTCCCGATTTCGGCACAGGATCCTCTGGAAACACCATATATTTT
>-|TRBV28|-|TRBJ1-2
CASTAGGSYGYTF
TGTGCCAGCACCGCGGGGGGCAGCTATGGCTACACCTTC
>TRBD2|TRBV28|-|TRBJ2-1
CASSSRTSGVYNEQFF
TGTGCCAGCAGTTCCCGGACTAGCGGGGTGTACAATGAGCAGTTCTTC
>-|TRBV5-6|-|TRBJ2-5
CASSLGGLVETQYF
TGTGCCAGCAGCTTGGGAGGCCTGGTCGAGACCCAGTACTTC
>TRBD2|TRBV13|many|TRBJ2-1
CASSLRTSGGLFF
TGTGCCAGCAGCTTACGGACTAGCGGGGGTTTGTTCTTC
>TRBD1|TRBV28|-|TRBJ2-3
CASTPGQGAATQYF
TGTGCCAGCACCCCGGGACAGGGGGCGGCTACGCAGTATTTT
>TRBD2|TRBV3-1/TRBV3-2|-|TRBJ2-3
CASSQESKRGGFDTQYF
TGTGCCAGCAGCCAAGAATCGAAGCGGGGGGGCTTCGATACGCAGTATTTT
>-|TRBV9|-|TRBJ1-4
CASSVGANDEKLFF
TGTGCCAGCAGCGTAGGCGCTAACGATGAAAAACTGTTTTTT
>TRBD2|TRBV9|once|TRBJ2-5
CASTRGAGGPETQYF
TGTGCCAGCACTCGGGGAGCGGGGGGGCCGGAGACCCAGTACTTC
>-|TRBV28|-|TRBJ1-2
CASSSPRQPGGYTF
TGTGCCAGCAGTTCGCCACGACAGCCGGGTGGCTACACCTTC
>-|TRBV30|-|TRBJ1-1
CAWSVSSPEAFF
TGTGCCTGGAGTGTGTCCAGTCCTGAAGCTTTCTTT
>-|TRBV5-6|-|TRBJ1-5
CASSLAGSNQPQHF
TGTGCCAGCAGTCTTGCGGGTAGCAATCAGCCCCAGCATTTT
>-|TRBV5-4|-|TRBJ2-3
CASSLHETSTDTQYF
TGTGCCAGCAGCTTACACGAGACTAGCACAGATACGCAGTATTTT
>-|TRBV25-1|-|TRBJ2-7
CASSEPGTSGTREQYF
TGTGCCAGCAGTGAACCCGGGACCTCGGGGACTCGGGAGCAGTACTTC
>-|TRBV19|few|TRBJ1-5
CASHGGFSNQPQHF
TGTGCCTCCCACGGAGGTTTTAGCAATCAGCCCCAGCATTTT
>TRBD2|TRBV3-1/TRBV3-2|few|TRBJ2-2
CASSQVRRAGGNTGELFF
TGTGCCAGCAGCCAAGTCAGGAGAGCGGGGGGGAACACCGGGGAGCTGTTTTTT
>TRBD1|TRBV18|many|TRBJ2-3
CASSPDRDPLDTQYF
TGTGCCAGCTCCCCCGACAGGGACCCCCTCGATACGCAGTATTTT
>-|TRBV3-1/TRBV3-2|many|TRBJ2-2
CASSQVWGLGTGELFF
TGTGCCAGCAGCCAAGTCTGGGGGCTCGGCACCGGGGAGCTGTTTTTT
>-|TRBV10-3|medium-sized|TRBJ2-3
CAISASSGGRTDTQYF
TGTGCCATCAGTGCTTCCTCGGGGGGCCGCACAGATACGCAGTATTTT
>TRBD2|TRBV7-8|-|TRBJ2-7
CASSLVGGSTYEQYF
TGTGCCAGCAGCTTAGTCGGGGGGTCGACCTACGAGCAGTACTTC
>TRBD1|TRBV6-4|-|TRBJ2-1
CASRRDRYDEQFF
TGTGCCAGCCGACGGGACAGATATGATGAGCAGTTCTTC
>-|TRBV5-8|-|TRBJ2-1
CASSLAGTIYNEQFF
TGTGCCAGCAGCTTGGCCGGGACAATCTACAATGAGCAGTTCTTC
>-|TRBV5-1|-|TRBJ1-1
CASSTAGARTYRNTEAFF
TGCGCCAGCAGCACCGCGGGGGCCAGGACTTACCGGAACACTGAAGCTTTCTTT
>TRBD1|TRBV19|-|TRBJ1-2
CASSNSGQGDGYTF
TGTGCCAGCTCTAACTCGGGACAGGGGGATGGCTACACCTTC
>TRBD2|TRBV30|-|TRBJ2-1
CACRLAGAINEQFF
TGTGCCTGCAGATTAGCGGGGGCCATTAATGAGCAGTTCTTC
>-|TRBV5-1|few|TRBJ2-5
CASSDPSGRETQYF
TGCGCCAGCAGCGACCCGTCAGGTCGAGAGACCCAGTACTTC
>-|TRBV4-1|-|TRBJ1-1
CASSQADSSLSPNTEAFF
TGCGCCAGCAGCCAAGCCGACAGTTCACTAAGTCCGAACACTGAAGCTTTCTTT
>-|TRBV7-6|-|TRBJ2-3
CASSRSRGDTQYF
TGTGCCAGCAGCCGGAGCAGGGGAGATACGCAGTATTTT
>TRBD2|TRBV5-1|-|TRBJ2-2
CASSYGLAGTGRTGELFF
TGCGCCAGCAGCTATGGGCTAGCGGGGACCGGGCGCACCGGGGAGCTGTTTTTT
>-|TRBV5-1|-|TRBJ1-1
CASSFLTANQAEAFF
TGCGCCAGCAGCTTCCTTACAGCCAATCAAGCTGAAGCTTTCTTT